A selection of T cell receptor beta chains follows, all from one sample in a study of blood T cell repertoires in COVID-19. Here immunoSEQ multiplex PCR was the method, and the copy in TCRdb shows in-frame clones only, minus some. This table holds approximately 220,000 clones, about 85% found once. Specimen: peripheral blood. The source is a man aged 50-60 years who had recovered from COVID-19. Each CDR3 is given with its conserved first and last residue. The D gene is left open where the match is weak. Expanded clones are given a class, and other clones once, few, many or no size at all.

DNA	CDR3	D	J	V	size
TGTGCCAGTAGACGGACAGCTAATGAAAAACTGTTTTTT	CASRRTANEKLFF	.	TRBJ1-4	TRBV19	.
TGTGCCAGCAGTGAAGGAGGGCCAGGGGCTGGCTACGAGCAGTACTTC	CASSEGGPGAGYEQYF	.	TRBJ2-7	TRBV6-1	.
TGTGCCACCAGTGGGACAGGGGGCAAAGTAAAGCAGTACTTC	CATSGTGGKVKQYF	TRBD1	TRBJ2-7	TRBV24-1	.
TGTGCCAGCAGTGAGGGGGATCAGGGGGGCTACACCTTC	CASSEGDQGGYTF	.	TRBJ1-2	TRBV6-1	.
TGTGCCAGCAGCCTAGCCGGGGGGTTCATGGACACTGAAGCTTTCTTT	CASSLAGGFMDTEAFF	.	TRBJ1-1	TRBV11-2	.
TGTGCCAGCAGATGGGACAGGGGCACTGAAGCTTTCTTT	CASRWDRGTEAFF	TRBD1	TRBJ1-1	TRBV6-5	.
TGTGCCTGGAGTTCAGGGCCGGCGCGGAATGGCTACACCTTC	CAWSSGPARNGYTF	.	TRBJ1-2	TRBV30	.
TGCGCCAGCAGTGAATCAGGGGTGTATCAGCCCCAGCATTTT	CASSESGVYQPQHF	.	TRBJ1-5	TRBV10-1	.
TGTGCCAGCAGCTTATCGTTCTATAATTCACCCCTCCACTTT	CASSLSFYNSPLHF	.	TRBJ1-6	TRBV11-2	.
TGTGCCAGCAGCCCACTAACTAGCGGGAGTACAAACATTCAGTACTTC	CASSPLTSGSTNIQYF	TRBD2	TRBJ2-4	TRBV11-2	once
TGTGCCAGCAGCTTCACGGGAGGGCTGGGAGAGCAGTACTTC	CASSFTGGLGEQYF	TRBD2	TRBJ2-7	TRBV7-2	.
TGTGCCAGCAGTTTATTGGTCGGGGTCCATGAGCAGTTCTTC	CASSLLVGVHEQFF	.	TRBJ2-1	TRBV28	.
TGTGCCAGCAGCAAGGACAGGGGATCTAACGACGAGCAGTACTTC	CASSKDRGSNDEQYF	TRBD1	TRBJ2-7	TRBV7-9	.
TGTGCCACCAGCCCTGGGCCGGGGGATAACAATGAGCAGTTCTTC	CATSPGPGDNNEQFF	.	TRBJ2-1	TRBV24-1	few
TGTGCTAGTGGTTTCGGGGGACAGGGGTCAGGGTATGGCTACACCTTC	CASGFGGQGSGYGYTF	TRBD1	TRBJ1-2	TRBV12-5	.
TGTGCCAGCAGGCCCCGGGCGGGAGCTAGTTATGAGCAGTTCTTC	CASRPRAGASYEQFF	TRBD2	TRBJ2-1	TRBV6-5	.
TGTGCCAGCACCGTCCTAGACGGAGAGCCCACAGATACGCAGTATTTT	CASTVLDGEPTDTQYF	.	TRBJ2-3	TRBV21-1	.
TGTGCCAGCAGTGACAGGGGGCGGTTGACAGATACGCAGTATTTT	CASSDRGRLTDTQYF	TRBD1	TRBJ2-3	TRBV27	.
TGTGCCAGCAGTTCTCCGGGACTTAGCCCCAATGAGCAGTTCTTC	CASSSPGLSPNEQFF	.	TRBJ2-1	TRBV28	.
TGTGCCAGCAGACGGGAGGGGGTAGCTGCCAATGAGCAGTTCTTC	CASRREGVAANEQFF	TRBD2	TRBJ2-1	TRBV6-5	.
TGTGCCAGCAGTTTTAACGCGGGAGGGCCTTACGAGCAGTACTTC	CASSFNAGGPYEQYF	TRBD2	TRBJ2-7	TRBV27	once
TGTGCCAGCTGGGACAGGGCTGGAAACACCATATATTTT	CASWDRAGNTIYF	TRBD1	TRBJ1-3	TRBV28	few
TGTGCCAGCAGTGAAGGCGGGAGGTCCTACAATGAGCAGTTCTTC	CASSEGGRSYNEQFF	TRBD2	TRBJ2-1	TRBV6-1	.
TGCAGTGCTAGTCTCGGTAACTATGGCTACACCTTC	CSASLGNYGYTF	.	TRBJ1-2	TRBV20-1	.